Detailed here is one T cell receptor (beta chain). This clonotype was counted between two and nine times. Its binding antigen is unknown. It has no much larger one-base neighbor in the sample; base qualities were not kept. Ophthalmopathy patients were characterized by moderately to severely active disease, a Clinical Activity Score of at least 3, a NOSPECS grade of at least 4, and a disease duration under 3 months. Patients were excluded if they had other autoimmune diseases, uncontrolled infections, pregnancy or lactation. Clinical symptoms, serum thyroxine, TRAb, thyroid ultrasound and orbital computed tomography were used for diagnosis. PBMCs were isolated from 7.5 to 10 ml of fresh peripheral blood by Ficoll-Paque density gradient centrifugation. Total RNA was extracted with Trizol reagent and quality-checked on an Agilent 2100 Bioanalyzer. Unmatched junction bases come to 1, with V trimmed by 2 bases and J by 3 bases. Including cysteine and phenylalanine, the CDR3 has 14 amino acids. Only CDR3 DNA is held: 42 bases, read in frame from base 1. CDR1 and CDR2 (SGHVS, FNYEAQ) derive from the germline V gene.

For repertoire sequencing, TCR beta CDR3 regions were amplified from RNA transcripts. The first round was an RT-PCR using HTBI primers with the Qiagen OneStep RT-PCR kit, and this first round was followed by a second-round multiplex PCR, then size selection and purification. Sequencing of the libraries was carried out on an Illumina HiSeq2000 in paired-end mode with 100 bp reads. As for how the authors treated the data: Reads were processed with SOAPnuke, discarding reads with adapters, uncalled bases, mean Phred below 15, or no exact constant-primer or identifier match. COPE v1.2.5 was used to merge high-quality paired reads. Clonotypes were defined as unique nucleotide sequences and were aligned to IMGT TRB V, D and J references using MiTCR v1.1. The analysis was limited to V-J combinations with a frequency above 0.0001, which together covered over 99% of the repertoires. For each V-J combination, a TCR clonal expansion and chaos score was defined as F50 clonal expansion divided by the chaos observed in the TCRdist matrix. Welch's t-statistics and random forest were used to reduce features to about 14 V-J combinations, which were fed into a naive Bayes classifier. The similarity between thyroid and blood repertoires was quantified using the Morisita-Horn index. TCRdb itself trimmed the public reads at Q25 with fastp, ran MiXCR and retained productive beta chains. Each record represents a unique CDR3 protein, reported with the most common genes and DNA among its rows. These V and J calls originate from TCRdb's pipeline instead of the authors' own analysis. This sample lists more than 150,000 distinct CDR3 sequences; 30% to 45% were detected once. The ten largest clones represent roughly 6% of the sample.

The data are from a study of Graves' ophthalmopathy and Graves' hyperthyroidism (dated by TCRdb to the late 2010s). Study-wide context: Peripheral blood was collected at initial diagnosis, before any treatment. The study used signatures of the TCR beta repertoire to tell Graves' ophthalmopathy apart from Graves' hyperthyroidism and to predict which patients would progress to ophthalmopathy. T-cell repertoires of thyroid tissue and blood were compared in several hyperthyroidism patients. In total, 135 blood samples were TCR-sequenced: fewer than 50 ophthalmopathy, approximately 75 hyperthyroidism and approximately 17 hyperthyroidism-to-ophthalmopathy patients. After sampling, hyperthyroidism patients received methimazole starting at 30 mg daily, and ophthalmopathy patients received high-dose intravenous methylprednisolone. The independent validation cohort included approximately 19 hyperthyroidism patients plus 17 patients who later progressed from hyperthyroidism to ophthalmopathy. To explore V-J signatures distinguishing ophthalmopathy from hyperthyroidism, a discovery set of 100 or so patients (more than 40 ophthalmopathy, roughly 60 stable hyperthyroidism) was enrolled. The 80 to 100 discovery patients were randomly divided into training and test sets at a 7:3 ratio. The paper as a whole reports these results and caveats: Most of the expanded thyroid clonotypes with a frequency above 0.001 were also detected in blood, and it was suggested that the thyroid immune response may be reflected by blood repertoires. In cross-validation, the 13-signature model distinguished ophthalmopathy from stable hyperthyroidism with 87.88% sensitivity and approximately 81% specificity, while in the test set the corresponding values were about 80% and 75%. In validation, the model predicted ophthalmopathy progression with more than 70% sensitivity and approximately 72% specificity; fewer than 15 predicted patients were CT-confirmed with GO in a median of approximately six months. No statistical method was used to predetermine the sample size, and group allocation was not hidden from the investigators.

The sequencing sample was made of peripheral blood. The clonotype originates from a woman in her thirties or forties with Graves' ophthalmopathy. Donor details come from another sample of the same person, matched by shared clones. The rearrangement combines TRBV7-6 with TRBJ2-7; TRBD2 agrees with 10 junctional bases. The DNA sequence is TGTGCCAGCAGCTTATTAGCGGGAGGCTACGAGCAGTACTTC. The resulting protein is CASSLLAGGYEQYF.